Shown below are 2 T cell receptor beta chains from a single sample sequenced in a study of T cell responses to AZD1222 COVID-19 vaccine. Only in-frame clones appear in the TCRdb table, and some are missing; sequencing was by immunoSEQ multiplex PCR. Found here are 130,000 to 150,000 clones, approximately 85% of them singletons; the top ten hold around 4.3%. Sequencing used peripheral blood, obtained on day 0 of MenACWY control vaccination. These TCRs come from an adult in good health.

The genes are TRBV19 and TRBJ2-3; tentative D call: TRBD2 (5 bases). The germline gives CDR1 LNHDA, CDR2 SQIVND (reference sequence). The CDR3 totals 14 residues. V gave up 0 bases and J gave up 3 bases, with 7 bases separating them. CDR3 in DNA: TGTGCCAGTAGTATAGATCGGGGTACAGATACGCAGTATTTT. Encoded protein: CASSIDRGTDTQYF. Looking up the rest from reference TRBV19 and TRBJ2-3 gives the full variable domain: DGGITQSPKYLFRKEGQNVTLSCEQNLNHDAMYWYRQDPGQGLRLIYYSQIVNDFQKGDIAEGYSVSREKKESFPLTVTSAQKNPTAFYLCASSIDRGTDTQYFGPGTRLTVL.

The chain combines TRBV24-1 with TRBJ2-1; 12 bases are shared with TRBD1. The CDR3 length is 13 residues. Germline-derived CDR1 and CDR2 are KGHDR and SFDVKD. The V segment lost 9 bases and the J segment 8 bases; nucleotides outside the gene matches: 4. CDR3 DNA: TGTGCCACCGGGACAGGGGGCCTTGATGAGCAGTTCTTC. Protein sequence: CATGTGGLDEQFF.